This T cell receptor beta chain was sequenced during a study of T cell changes during pregnancy in multiple sclerosis. Sequenced by immunoSEQ multiplex PCR; TCRdb stores in-frame clones only, minus some. The table has some 60,000 clones, about nine tenths seen once. Only one count was recorded for this clone. The V end lost 2 bases, the J end lost 3 bases, and 11 bases lay between the germline ends. This CDR3 is 14 amino acids long. The germline V gene has CDR1 MNHEY and CDR2 SVGAGI. The chain uses TRBV6-5 and TRBJ2-7, with D unresolved. This receptor was taken from a female donor in good health, enrolled as a control in a pregnancy study. The sample in question was peripheral blood, obtained in the first trimester of pregnancy. The CDR3 DNA follows: TGTGCCAGCAGTTACCTGCGAGCCGGCTACGAGCAGTACTTC. Translating it yields CASSYLRAGYEQYF.